The 28 T cell receptor beta chains reported below all come from one sample, sequenced in a study of blood T cell repertoires in COVID-19. The assay was immunoSEQ multiplex PCR, and TCRdb's table has in-frame clones only and misses some. The table includes roughly 200,000 clones, around 89% detected once. Sample: peripheral blood. The receptors originated from a man aged 45-60 years with acute or convalescent COVID-19.

The chain links TRBV7-9 to TRBJ2-7; the match to TRBD2 covers 7 bases. CDR1 and CDR2 from the germline V gene are SEHNR and FQNEAQ (reference sequence). The CDR3 extends over 15 amino acids. Trimming removed 3 bases from V and 3 bases from J; junction bases left unmatched: 8. This CDR3 reads CASSFGGSVIYEQYF. The CDR3 region has the DNA TGTGCCAGCAGCTTCGGGGGGTCCGTTATCTACGAGCAGTACTTC.

The rearrangement uses TRBV7-2 and TRBJ2-3; 7 positions agree with TRBD2. This CDR3 is 15 amino acids long. Germline values: CDR1 SGHTA, CDR2 FQGNSA. V lost 4 bases and J lost 0; bases outside the gene matches: 4. The CDR3 DNA sequence: TGTGCCAGCAGCTCGACGCGGGGGAGCACAGATACGCAGTATTTT. Translation gives CASSSTRGSTDTQYF.

The chain uses TRBV3-1 (or the pseudogene TRBV3-2) and TRBJ2-7; 7 nucleotides line up with TRBD1. CDR1 LGHDT and CDR2 YNNKEL come from the germline V gene (reference sequence). This CDR3 has 16 residues. After removal of 4 bases from V and 6 bases from J, the junction contained 15 bases not matched to a gene. Here the CDR3 DNA reads TGTGCCAGCAGCCTCCGGACAGGCCCAACGACCCCCGAGCAGTACTTC. Its translation: CASSLRTGPTTPEQYF.

The genes are TRBV10-3 and TRBJ1-2; D might be TRBD1 (5 bases). The V and J ends lost 6 bases and 4 bases respectively, with 12 bases between them. Germline V gene lookup returns CDR1 ENHRY and CDR2 SYGVKD. The CDR3 runs to 13 residues. The CDR3 loop reads CAIRPRVFYGYTF. The DNA for the CDR3 is TGTGCCATCAGACCCAGGGTGTTCTATGGCTACACCTTC.

In this sample, this clone turned up a few times. This rearrangement joins TRBV28 to TRBJ1-3; TRBD1 agrees at 9 bases. The CDR3 is made up of 21 amino acids. The junction had 26 bases not matched to a gene; V was cut back by 5 bases and J by 6 bases. Germline-derived CDR1 and CDR2 are MDHEN and SYDVKM. The CDR3 protein is CASSPVWTGDLLRAVENTIYF. The CDR3 coding sequence is TGTGCCAGCAGTCCAGTTTGGACAGGGGACCTGCTTCGCGCGGTGGAAAACACCATATATTTT.

This clone came up once. The chain couples TRBV6-5 to TRBJ1-3; no firm D call. The CDR3 spans 11 residues. Per the germline V gene, CDR1 is MNHEY and CDR2 is SVGAGI. V was trimmed by 6 bases and J by 4 bases, leaving 4 bases between them. The CDR3 DNA reads as TGTGCCAGCAGGAGAGGAAACACCATATATTTT. Amino acids: CASRRGNTIYF.

This sequence joins TRBV19 and TRBJ1-5; D perhaps matches TRBD1 (6 bases). V gave up 9 bases and J gave up 2 bases, with 11 bases separating them. CDR1 is LNHDA and CDR2 is SQIVND in the germline V gene (reference sequence). This CDR3 region has 13 residues. In nucleotides, the CDR3 is TGTGCCAGCAAGGGACACGGCAATCAGCCCCAGCATTTT. Translation: CASKGHGNQPQHF.

This chain connects TRBV7-3 to TRBJ2-4; 9 nucleotides match TRBD2. The CDR3 is 16 residues long. V trimming: 5 bases; J trimming: 6 bases; junction bases outside the gene matches: 11. CDR1 SGHTA and CDR2 FQGTGA come from the germline V gene. The CDR3 DNA reads as TGTGCCAGCAGCCAAGGGACTAGCAGGAAGGGAAACATTCAGTACTTC. It encodes CASSQGTSRKGNIQYF. The full variable domain, rest sourced from reference TRBV7-3 and TRBJ2-4, is GAGVSQTPSNKVTEKGKYVELRCDPISGHTALYWYRQSLGQGPEFLIYFQGTGAADDSGLPNDRFFAVRPEGSVSTLKIQRTERGDSAVYLCASSQGTSRKGNIQYFGAGTRLSVL.

The chain employs TRBV2 and TRBJ2-2, with 7 bases that match TRBD1. V was pared by 6 bases and J by 4 bases, with 5 bases of the junction left unmatched. The CDR3 has 14 residues. The germline CDR1 and CDR2 sequences are SNHLY and FYNNEI. Written as DNA, the CDR3 is TGTGCCAGCAGCCCACAGGGGCCCACCGGGGAGCTGTTTTTT. Translated, it gives CASSPQGPTGELFF.

V and J are TRBV7-8 and TRBJ2-2; 12 nucleotides align to TRBD2. Germline loops: CDR1 SGHVS, CDR2 FQNEAQ. With 5 bases clipped from V and 9 bases from J, the junction kept 10 bases outside the gene matches. The CDR3 is 16 residues long. The CDR3 DNA is TGTGCCAGCAGCCACGGACTAGCGGGGACCCAACGGGAGCTGTTTTTT. This translates into CASSHGLAGTQRELFF.

The chain recombines TRBV6-5 with TRBJ2-7, with D uncertain. In germline, CDR1 is MNHEY, CDR2 SVGAGI. This CDR3 contains 15 residues. The V end lost 2 bases, the J end lost 0 bases, and 11 bases lay between the germline ends. CDR3 region: CASSYPMANSYEQYF. DNA for the CDR3: TGTGCCAGCAGTTACCCGATGGCCAACTCCTACGAGCAGTACTTC.

The V and J genes are TRBV6-1 and TRBJ2-7, with D perhaps matching TRBD1 (5 bases). Trimming left V 1 base short and J 2 bases short, with 9 bases between. CDR1 is MNHNS, CDR2 SASEGT, per germline. The length of the CDR3 is 14 residues. The CDR3 DNA is TGTGCCAGCAGTGAAGTTCCAGGGACCTACGAGCAGTACTTC. Protein: CASSEVPGTYEQYF.

The chain employs TRBV4-3 and TRBJ1-1; weak D call: TRBD1 (5 bases). Trimming stripped 1 base from V and 5 bases from J, with 20 bases between. This CDR3 contains 17 residues. Germline CDR1 reads LGHNA; CDR2 reads YSLEER. CDR3 protein: CASSQGRTMGGYTEAFF. CDR3 nucleotides: TGCGCCAGCAGCCAAGGCCGGACAATGGGAGGATATACTGAAGCTTTCTTT.

The rearrangement joins TRBV6-5 to TRBJ2-1; 12 positions agree with TRBD2. J gave up 9 bases and V 6 bases, and 6 bases lay outside the gene matches. Germline V gene sequence: CDR1 MNHEY, CDR2 SVGAGI. The CDR3 consists of 14 residues. The CDR3 spells CASRTSGGGGEQFF. CDR3 DNA: TGTGCCAGCAGGACTAGCGGGGGTGGGGGTGAGCAGTTCTTC.

The sample holds one count of this clone. The chain joins TRBV7-9 to TRBJ2-5, with TRBD1 matching 7 bases. The germline V gene has CDR1 SEHNR and CDR2 FQNEAQ (reference sequence). The CDR3 consists of 16 residues. V gave up 9 bases and J gave up 3 bases; unmatched junction bases: 16. CDR3 protein: CARTELSNGTEETQYF. CDR3 nucleotide sequence: TGTGCCAGGACCGAGTTATCAAATGGGACAGAAGAGACCCAGTACTTC.

The chain couples TRBV7-9 to TRBJ2-1; TRBD2 matches 14 bases. Germline CDR1 reads SEHNR; CDR2 reads FQNEAQ (reference sequence). CDR3 length equals 17 residues. The V segment lost 4 bases and the J segment 4 bases; nucleotides outside the gene matches: 6. The CDR3 spells CASSSRLAGGLYNEQFF. CDR3 DNA: TGTGCCAGCAGCTCTCGACTAGCGGGAGGGCTGTACAATGAGCAGTTCTTC.

This sequence joins TRBV7-9 and TRBJ2-2, with D possibly being TRBD1 (5 bases). The germline V gene encodes CDR1 SEHNR and CDR2 FQNEAQ (reference sequence). The CDR3 covers 14 residues. Trimming stripped 3 bases from V and 4 bases from J, with 9 bases between. CDR3 sequence: CASSLDTPTGELFF. In nucleotides, the CDR3 is TGTGCCAGCAGCTTGGACACCCCCACCGGGGAGCTGTTTTTT.

V and J are TRBV30 and TRBJ2-6; 8 nucleotides align to TRBD1. Germline trimming cut 3 bases from V and 0 bases from J; bases unmatched to any gene: 4. CDR3 length: 16 residues. Germline CDR1 is GTSNPN and CDR2 is SVGIG (reference sequence). The CDR3 sequence: CAWRDRGPSGANVLTF. The CDR3 coding sequence is TGTGCCTGGAGAGACAGGGGACCCTCTGGGGCCAACGTCCTGACTTTC. Together with reference TRBV30 and TRBJ2-6, the CDR3 gives the full variable domain: SQTIHQWPATLVQPVGSPLSLECTVEGTSNPNLYWYRQAAGRGLQLLFYSVGIGQISSEVPQNLSASRPQDRQFILSSKKLLLSDSGFYLCAWRDRGPSGANVLTFGAGSRLTVL.

Here the CDR3 DNA reads TGCGCCAGCAGAACGGGACAGAATTTTCTCTCTGGGGCCAACGTCCTGACTTTC. Translating it yields CASRTGQNFLSGANVLTF. The chain employs TRBV10-1 and TRBJ2-6, with TRBD1 matching 7 bases. The ends lost 6 bases at V and 0 bases at J; junction bases unmatched: 11. The CDR3 contains 18 residues. Germline V gene lookup returns CDR1 WNHNN and CDR2 SYGVQD (reference sequence).

The chain joins TRBV25-1 to TRBJ1-2; D possibly corresponds to TRBD1 (6 bases). The ends were cut back, 8 bases at V and 7 bases at J, with 23 bases in the middle. CDR1 and CDR2 from the germline V gene are MGHDK and SYGVNS. The CDR3 is 15 residues long. The CDR3 nucleotides are TGTGCCAGCTCCTCACCGGGGCCGACAGGAGGTGGCTACACCTTC. It codes for CASSSPGPTGGGYTF.

The J gene is TRBJ2-7, the V gene TRBV11-2; 10 bases fit TRBD2. V dropped 1 base and J dropped 4; count of bases not matched to a gene: 4. The CDR3 has 15 amino acids. Germline CDR1 and CDR2: SGHAT and FQNNGV. The CDR3 region is CASSLVRTSGYEQYF. In DNA, the CDR3 is TGTGCCAGCAGCTTAGTTCGGACTAGCGGATACGAGCAGTACTTC.

The chain joins TRBV19 to TRBJ2-3; D is unresolved. This CDR3 comprises 13 residues. CDR1 and CDR2 (germline): LNHDA, SQIVND (reference sequence). V was clipped by 3 bases and J by 2 bases, with 6 bases between them. CDR3 sequence: CASSMAHTDTQYF. The CDR3, as DNA: TGTGCCAGTAGTATGGCCCACACAGATACGCAGTATTTT. The whole variable domain, remainder taken from reference TRBV19 and TRBJ2-3, is DGGITQSPKYLFRKEGQNVTLSCEQNLNHDAMYWYRQDPGQGLRLIYYSQIVNDFQKGDIAEGYSVSREKKESFPLTVTSAQKNPTAFYLCASSMAHTDTQYFGPGTRLTVL.

This chain connects TRBV11-1 to TRBJ1-1; 7 bases map to TRBD1. This CDR3 spans 16 amino acids. V lost 5 bases, J lost 2 bases, and 11 bases stayed unmatched. Per the germline V gene, CDR1 is SGHAT and CDR2 is FQDESV (reference sequence). CDR3 bases: TGTGCCAGCAGCGCAAGGGGGCAGGGTGGAAACACTGAAGCTTTCTTT. Its protein product is CASSARGQGGNTEAFF.

The chain recombines TRBV3-1 (or the pseudogene TRBV3-2) with TRBJ1-1, with D possibly TRBD1 on 5 matching bases. Per germline, CDR1 LGHDT and CDR2 YNNKEL (reference sequence). The CDR3 totals 12 residues. Between the trimmed V and J ends, which lost 6 bases and 4 bases, there was a span of 9 bases. The CDR3 DNA reads TGTGCCAGCAGGGCTACAGGCACTGAAGCTTTCTTT. It specifies CASRATGTEAFF.

J is TRBJ1-3 and V is TRBV15; D gene uncertain. V lost 4 bases to trimming and J lost 10 bases, with 20 bases between them. This CDR3 is built from 15 residues. The germline CDR1 and CDR2 sequences are LNHNV and YYDKDF (reference sequence). The CDR3 region has the DNA TGTGCCACCAGCACCACGGTACTCTCTGGAGATACCATATATTTT. It yields the protein CATSTTVLSGDTIYF.

V gene TRBV10-1 combines with J gene TRBJ1-1; unclear D gene. The V gene lost 0 bases and the J gene lost 11 bases, with 13 bases spanning the gap. The CDR3 covers 13 residues. CDR1 is WNHNN and CDR2 is SYGVQD in the germline V gene (reference sequence). The CDR3 nucleotides read TGCGCCAGCAGTGAGTCGACGGGAACATCGGCTTTCTTT. The encoded protein is CASSESTGTSAFF.

The gene calls are TRBV9 and TRBJ1-6, with D possibly TRBD1 on 5 matching bases. The V end was cut by 4 bases, the J end by 10 bases, with 15 bases between. Germline CDR1 and CDR2: SGDLS and YYNGEE. This CDR3 comprises 14 residues. In DNA form, the CDR3 reads TGTGCCAGCAGCCAAAGGGGATTTCTGTCACCCCTCCACTTT. Translation: CASSQRGFLSPLHF.

The V gene is TRBV3-1 (or the pseudogene TRBV3-2), the J gene TRBJ1-2; D uncertain. Trimming cost V 2 bases and J 9 bases, with 19 bases left between them. This CDR3 spans 15 amino acids. Per the germline V gene, CDR1 is LGHDT and CDR2 is YNNKEL (reference sequence). The CDR3 spells CASSQFGGNAWSYTF. The CDR3 DNA is TGTGCCAGCAGCCAATTCGGAGGGAACGCTTGGAGCTACACCTTC.